A selection of T cell receptor beta chains follows, all from one sample in a study of blood T cell repertoires in COVID-19. The assay was immunoSEQ multiplex PCR, and TCRdb's table has in-frame clones only and misses some. This repertoire shows about 250,000 clones, roughly 84% found once; its top ten account for less than 2%. Specimen: peripheral blood. Every receptor here comes from a woman aged 40 to 49 who had recovered from COVID-19. The CDR3 runs from the conserved cysteine through the conserved F or W. Fields, in order: D gene, clone size, CDR3 length, J gene, V gene, CDR3 DNA, CDR3 protein. D genes are given only for firm matches. Rows may omit the clone size; those that give it use once, few, many or a size class.

. . 13 TRBJ2-7 TRBV4-1 TGCGCCAGCAGTGGAGGGGAGAGCTACGAGCAGTACTTC CASSGGESYEQYF
. . 13 TRBJ1-2 TRBV11-3 TGTGCCAGCAGCTTAGTAGGGGACTATGGCTACACCTTC CASSLVGDYGYTF
TRBD1 . 15 TRBJ2-7 TRBV2 TGTGCCAGCAGTTGGGGACAGGGGAAGATATACGAGCAGTACTTC CASSWGQGKIYEQYF
TRBD1 . 14 TRBJ1-2 TRBV7-2 TGTGCCAGCAGCCTTACAGGGGGCGACTATGGCTACACCTTC CASSLTGGDYGYTF
. few 16 TRBJ1-6 TRBV5-1 TGCGCCAGCAGGTTGTCGGTAACGGGGGGGAATTCACCCCTCCACTTT CASRLSVTGGNSPLHF
. once 11 TRBJ1-1 TRBV9 TGTGCCAGCAGCCCCCTTCGGGTAGCTTTCTTT CASSPLRVAFF
. . 15 TRBJ1-5 TRBV2 TGTGCCAGCAGTGAGCGAGGGTTTTCTCACCAGCCCCAGCATTTT CASSERGFSHQPQHF
. once 13 TRBJ1-5 TRBV30 TGTGCCTGGAGCATACAGGAAAATCAGCCCCAGCATTTT CAWSIQENQPQHF
. . 14 TRBJ1-1 TRBV5-1 TGCGCCAGCAGTCCCCCCAGGGGGAACACTGAAGCTTTCTTT CASSPPRGNTEAFF
TRBD1 once 16 TRBJ1-3 TRBV28 TGTGCCAGCAGTTCACAGGGGGCCTACTCTGGAAACACCATATATTTT CASSSQGAYSGNTIYF
TRBD1 . 13 TRBJ1-5 TRBV18 TGTGCCAGCTCACTGGGACAGAATCAGCCCCAGCATTTT CASSLGQNQPQHF
. . 16 TRBJ1-5 TRBV4-1 TGCGCCAGCAGCCAGGTAGCGGTTGGAATCGGGCAGCCCCAGCATTTT CASSQVAVGIGQPQHF
. . 14 TRBJ2-7 TRBV15 TGTGCCACCAGCACTTCTGCATGGGGAGGCGAGCAGTACTTC CATSTSAWGGEQYF
. . 15 TRBJ1-2 TRBV2 TGTGCCAGCACCCCGACCCTGGGGGCTCTTGGTGGCTACACCTTC CASTPTLGALGGYTF
TRBD1 . 13 TRBJ2-5 TRBV7-9 TGTGCCAGCAGCTTGGGGACAGTAGAGACCCAGTACTTC CASSLGTVETQYF
. . 14 TRBJ1-1 TRBV7-2 TGTGCCAGCAGCCCCACGCAGGGGCCCACTGAAGCTTTCTTT CASSPTQGPTEAFF
TRBD1 many 15 TRBJ1-4 TRBV9 TGTGCCAGCAGCGTAGAGGGGGGACAGGGAGGAAAACTGTTTTTT CASSVEGGQGGKLFF
TRBD2 . 17 TRBJ2-7 TRBV4-1 TGCGCCAGCAGCCAGGTACTAGCGGGGGGTCTCTCCTACGAGCAGTACTTC CASSQVLAGGLSYEQYF
. . 14 TRBJ1-5 TRBV6-1 TGTGCCAGCAGTGACGACATCTTCAATCAGCCCCAGCATTTT CASSDDIFNQPQHF
. . 13 TRBJ1-2 TRBV7-9 TGTGCCAGCAGCTGGGAGGAAATGAGTGGCTACACCTTC CASSWEEMSGYTF
. . 13 TRBJ2-2 TRBV28 TGTGCCAGCAGGGCCCCGAACACCGGGGAGCTGTTTTTT CASRAPNTGELFF
TRBD2 . 16 TRBJ2-2 TRBV7-9 TGTGCCAGCAGCTTCCATAGCGGGGGGTCCACCGGGGAGCTGTTTTTT CASSFHSGGSTGELFF
TRBD1 . 15 TRBJ1-2 TRBV20-1 TGCAGTGCTAGTACTGTGGGACAGAGGAACTATGGCTACACCTTC CSASTVGQRNYGYTF
. . 15 TRBJ1-6 TRBV9 TGTGCCAGCAGCGTAGGCAGTTTGGAGAATTCACCCCTCCACTTT CASSVGSLENSPLHF
. . 16 TRBJ2-6 TRBV11-3 TGTGCCAGCCGACCGTCGGGGGGCGATGGGGCCAACGTCCTGACTTTC CASRPSGGDGANVLTF
. . 13 TRBJ2-7 TRBV28 TGTGCCAGCAGTTTAAGTCACAACTACGAGCAGTACTTC CASSLSHNYEQYF
TRBD1 . 16 TRBJ2-7 TRBV6-2/TRBV6-3 TGTGCCAGCAGTCAACGTCCGGGACAGGGAGGCTACGAGCAGTACTTC CASSQRPGQGGYEQYF
TRBD1 . 14 TRBJ1-2 TRBV7-9 TGTGCCAGCAGCTTAGTTGGAGCAGGGGGTGGCTACACCTTC CASSLVGAGGGYTF
. few 15 TRBJ1-2 TRBV5-1 TGCGCCAGCAGCTTGGAACGTGGGGGCGCCGCTGGCTACACCTTC CASSLERGGAAGYTF
TRBD2 . 20 TRBJ2-1 TRBV9 TGTGCCAGCAGCCCGGGACTAGCGGAGGCGGACTACAGCTCCTACAATGAGCAGTTCTTC CASSPGLAEADYSSYNEQFF
. once 15 TRBJ1-3 TRBV6-1 TGTGCCAGCAAGACCAGGGAATCCTCTGGAAACACCATATATTTT CASKTRESSGNTIYF
TRBD1 . 16 TRBJ2-1 TRBV4-1 TGCGCCAGCAGCCCGCCGGACAGGGACTTCTACAATGAGCAGTTCTTC CASSPPDRDFYNEQFF
. . 12 TRBJ2-7 TRBV27 TGTGCCAGCAGCCCAGGAGGTGGCGAGCAGTACTTC CASSPGGGEQYF
TRBD1 . 14 TRBJ2-7 TRBV2 TGTGCCAGCAACGGACAGGGTAATCCCTACGAGCAGTACTTC CASNGQGNPYEQYF
. . 12 TRBJ1-5 TRBV12-3/TRBV12-4 TGTGCCAGCAGTTTTGAGAGGCAGCCCCAGCATTTT CASSFERQPQHF
. . 15 TRBJ1-2 TRBV4-1 TGCGCCAGCAGCCAAGAAGAGACTCCTAGCTATGGCTACACCTTC CASSQEETPSYGYTF
. . 16 TRBJ1-6 TRBV30 TGTGCCTGGAGTGTACCTGTGAGCTCCTATAATTCACCCCTCCACTTT CAWSVPVSSYNSPLHF
TRBD1 few 16 TRBJ1-5 TRBV19 TGTGCCAGTAGGCCAGGAACAGGGGCTGGGGGTCAGCCCCAGCATTTT CASRPGTGAGGQPQHF
. . 13 TRBJ1-1 TRBV30 TGTGCCTGGAGTGTAGCCGGGGTTACTGAAGCTTTCTTT CAWSVAGVTEAFF
. few 15 TRBJ1-4 TRBV5-1 TGCGCCAGCAGCCTTGCCGGGACAACTAATGAAAAACTGTTTTTT CASSLAGTTNEKLFF
. . 17 TRBJ1-3 TRBV10-3 TGTGCCATCAGTTCCTCCGGGACACGAAAGAGTCGGGACACCATATATTTT CAISSSGTRKSRDTIYF
. . 13 TRBJ1-5 TRBV12-3/TRBV12-4 TGTGCCAGCACCCCGACACCTGCACAGCCCCAGCATTTT CASTPTPAQPQHF
. . 15 TRBJ2-7 TRBV10-3 TGTGCCATCAGTGAGTCGCAGGGGCGATCCTACGAGCAGTACTTC CAISESQGRSYEQYF
TRBD1 . 18 TRBJ2-2 TRBV5-5 TGTGCCAGCAGCTTTCGACTTTCTGGGACAGGGGGGACCGGGGAGCTGTTTTTT CASSFRLSGTGGTGELFF
. once 15 TRBJ2-7 TRBV3-1/TRBV3-2 TGTGCCAGCAGCGCAAACGGTTTGAGCCAGGACGAGCAGTACTTC CASSANGLSQDEQYF
. . 14 TRBJ1-6 TRBV3-1/TRBV3-2 TGTGCCAGCAGCCAAGAGGCAGCGAATTCACCCCTCCACTTT CASSQEAANSPLHF
TRBD1 . 16 TRBJ1-6 TRBV2 TGTGCCAGCAGTTCCGGGACAGGGGGCTTCGGATCACCCCTCCACTTT CASSSGTGGFGSPLHF
. few 16 TRBJ1-6 TRBV7-9 TGTGCCAGCAGCTTTCGCAAGGGGCCAATTAATTCACCCCTCCACTTT CASSFRKGPINSPLHF